The T cell receptor beta chain under discussion was sequenced for a study of radiation and T cells in renal cell carcinoma. Study conclusions and caveats: Baseline intratumoral clonotype presence is unknown without pretreatment biopsies. From baseline, blood top tumor clonotypes peaked at 2 weeks post-radiation.

Time point in this sample: blood 2 weeks post-SBRT. The treatment: 15 Gy SBRT to primary tumor, nephrectomy 4 weeks later. Assay used: immunoSEQ multiplex PCR; TCRdb lists only in-frame clones, some missing. The sample contains about 130,000 clones, roughly four fifths of which appear only once. On this clone: Its antigen remains unidentified.

Germline V CDR1 and CDR2: SGHRS, YFSETQ. J gave up 6 bases and V 4 bases, and 15 bases lay outside the gene matches. There are 17 residues in the CDR3. This TCR was sampled from a woman aged 60-75 years with renal cell carcinoma. Sequencing used blood, obtained from a patient whose treatment included radiotherapy and nephrectomy. The rearrangement uses TRBV5-1 and TRBJ2-2; 7 nucleotides align to TRBD2. The DNA for the CDR3 is TGCGCCAGCAGCGCCTTGCGCGCGGGGGACGTGGCCGGGGAGCTGTTTTTT. Translated, it gives CASSALRAGDVAGELFF.